This record covers a single TCR beta chain. Assay: immunoSEQ multiplex PCR; the TCRdb copy retains only in-frame clones and omits some. Counted here are under 45,000 clones, approximately 82% occurring once; the ten biggest clones make up less than 55%. This sample is part of a study of blood T cell repertoires in COVID-19. CDR1 and CDR2 (germline): SGDLS, YYNGEE. V was pared by 2 bases and J by 9 bases, with 7 bases of the junction left unmatched. This CDR3 contains 16 residues. The chain carries TRBV9 and TRBJ2-1; 14 bases fit TRBD2. The source is a woman older than 75 with active or convalescent COVID-19. The sequenced material came from peripheral blood. CDR3 loop: CASSVATSGRAGEQFF. CDR3 nucleotide sequence: TGTGCCAGCAGCGTCGCGACTAGCGGGAGGGCGGGTGAGCAGTTCTTC.